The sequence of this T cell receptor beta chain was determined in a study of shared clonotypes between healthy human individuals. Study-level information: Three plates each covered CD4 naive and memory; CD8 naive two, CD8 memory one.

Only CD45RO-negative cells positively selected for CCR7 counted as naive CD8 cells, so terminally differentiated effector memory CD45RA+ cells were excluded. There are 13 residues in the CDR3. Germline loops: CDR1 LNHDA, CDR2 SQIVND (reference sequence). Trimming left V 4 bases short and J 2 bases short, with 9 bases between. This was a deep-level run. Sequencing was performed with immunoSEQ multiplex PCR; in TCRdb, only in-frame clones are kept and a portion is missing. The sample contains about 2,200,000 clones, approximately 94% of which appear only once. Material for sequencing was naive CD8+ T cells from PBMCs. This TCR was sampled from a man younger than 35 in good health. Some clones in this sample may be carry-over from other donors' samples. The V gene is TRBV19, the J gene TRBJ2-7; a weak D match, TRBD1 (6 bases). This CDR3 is CASSTRDTYEQYF. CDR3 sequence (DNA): TGTGCCAGTAGTACCCGGGACACCTACGAGCAGTACTTC.